What follows is one TCR beta chain and its context. Its antigen specificity is not known. Qualities for individual bases were not recorded, and no much larger clone is one base off. The data belong to a study of shared clonotypes between healthy human individuals (dated by TCRdb to the early 2020s). Some background on the complete study: The cohort comprised a couple of women and a few men aged 18 to 49 years. Leukapheresis yielded between about 0.85 and 10 billion PBMCs per donor. For each donor, CD4 naive and CD4 memory were each run on three plates, CD8 naive on two plates, and CD8 memory on one plate. To estimate repertoire size and how much clonotypes are shared between individuals, the study performed deep sequencing of blood TCR repertoires from 4 to 6 healthy adults. Different laboratories and diverse techniques were used to prepare libraries and sequence TCR repertoires, to increase sequencing depth and limit assay-specific biases.

The paper's findings and limits, for the study overall: Pairwise subsampling indicated that sequencing depth was expected to affect the degree of clonotype sharing among donors. Rarefaction of sorted-subset datasets indicated incomplete sequencing despite the large sequencing depth. Only blood was sampled, and tissue TCR repertoires likely differ from those in blood. Clonotypes shared by all four sorted-subset donors showed higher generation probabilities than non-shared clonotypes. Sharing across a few donors was observed for about 4.8% of naive CD4, 3.5% of naive CD8, 2% to 2.5% of memory CD4, and about 0.38% of memory CD8 clonotypes. Naive subsets generally had larger estimated clonotype richness than memory subsets did. The small number of donors limited the genetic and exposure-history diversity represented.

Healthy HIV-negative adults with no recently reported acute infections or vaccinations were included as donors. Every donor was a Caucasian adult living in Nashville, Tennessee, USA. Magnetic negative selection was used to enrich CD4+ T cells, after which naive cells were positively selected on CD45RA and the negative fraction became the memory subset. Blood was obtained by leukapheresis, after which PBMCs were separated by Ficoll-Histopaque density gradient centrifugation and cryopreserved in liquid nitrogen vapor phase. Analytical flow cytometry was used to check the purity and quantity of each magnetically sorted T cell population. From each sorted fraction, genomic DNA was isolated and quantified by UV absorbance on a Nanodrop 2000c. Taken from cysteine to phenylalanine, the CDR3 has 14 residues. Kept here is only the CDR3 DNA, which spans 42 bases and is read in frame from base 1. Trimming takes 8 bases from V and 0 bases from J, and the germline ends sit 14 bases apart. CDR1 and CDR2, per the germline V gene, are MNHNS and SASEGT.

TCR CDR3 regions were amplified from genomic DNA by multiplex PCR using the deep immunoSEQ assay. Genomic DNA extracted from each cell subset was distributed evenly over all wells of several immunoSEQ 96-well plates, and each plate served as one replicate. For sorted subsets, 150 to 250 ng genomic DNA, equal to about 30,000 T cell genomes, was loaded into each replicate PCR. Purified libraries were quantified with a Qubit 3.0 fluorometer, sized on a Bioanalyzer 2100, and re-quantified with the KAPA Library Quantification kit. Every immunoSEQ 96-well plate was sequenced on a dedicated single-read 150-cycle Illumina NextSeq 550 flow cell. Per the original workflow: Because the immunoSEQ output held only junctional sequences and lacked quality scores, the filtering could not match the filtering applied to full-length reads. To assign V/J genes and CDR3, sequences were annotated using PyIR, a Python wrapper for IgBLAST v1.9, with IMGT germline references. Reads were removed for weak V/J assignments (E-value above 1e-6), missing CDR3, stop codons, out-of-frame junctions, or ambiguous translated residues. A V3J clonotype was defined by an identical inferred V gene, J gene, and CDR3 amino acid sequence. The percentage overlap between two repertoires was calculated by dividing the number of shared unique clonotypes by the size of the smaller repertoire. RTK rarefaction, the Chao1 estimator, and Recon v2.1 estimates of unobserved clonotypes were used to assess repertoire richness. Generation probabilities for all TCRbeta clonotypes obtained by the gDNA method from a few donors were computed using OLGA. TCRdb holds this immuneACCESS table with in-frame rearrangements only. Some clones are missing; in checked studies, unresolved V genes explain under half, and the rest has no known cause. The D gene and trimming were derived from the DNA, and the V and J assignments and clone size from that table. The sample data list approximately 2,300,000 clones, and around 93% of these were observed just once. The leading ten clones occupy 0.3% to 0.45% of the sample.

The source is a young man in good health. Some clones in this sample may be carry-over from other donors' samples. The rearrangement combines TRBV6-1 with TRBJ2-7; tentative D gene TRBD2, with 6 bases matching. The sample comprised naive CD4+ T cells from PBMCs. This sample's cell subset or site label indicates: CD45RA+ positively selected. The nucleotide sequence reads TGTGCCAGCGCCCGGGGGAGAGGCTCCTACGAGCAGTACTTC. It codes for CASARGRGSYEQYF.